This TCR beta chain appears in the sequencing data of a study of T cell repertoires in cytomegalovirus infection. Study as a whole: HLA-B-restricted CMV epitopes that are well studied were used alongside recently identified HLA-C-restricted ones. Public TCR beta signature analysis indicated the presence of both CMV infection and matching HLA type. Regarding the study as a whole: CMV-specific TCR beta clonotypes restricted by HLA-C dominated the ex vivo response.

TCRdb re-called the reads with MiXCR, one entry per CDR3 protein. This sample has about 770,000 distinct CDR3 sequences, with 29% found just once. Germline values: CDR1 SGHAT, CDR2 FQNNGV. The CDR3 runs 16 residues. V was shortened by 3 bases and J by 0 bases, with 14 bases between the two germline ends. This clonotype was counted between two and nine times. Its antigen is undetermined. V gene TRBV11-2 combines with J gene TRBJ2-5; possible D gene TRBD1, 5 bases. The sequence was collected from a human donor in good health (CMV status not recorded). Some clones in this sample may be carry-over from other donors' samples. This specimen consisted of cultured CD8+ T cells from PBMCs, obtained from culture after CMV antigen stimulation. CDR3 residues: CASSFLHDSYQETQYF. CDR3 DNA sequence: TGTGCCAGCAGCTTTCTGCATGACAGCTACCAAGAGACCCAGTACTTC.